The sequence of this T cell receptor (beta chain) was determined in a study of blood T cell repertoires in COVID-19. This clone was recorded once. V gave up 4 bases and J gave up 3 bases; unmatched junction bases: 6. The V gene's germline CDR1 is MDHEN and CDR2 SYDVKM. The CDR3 is 15 amino acids. Assignment of participants to cohorts was predicated upon participant-reported clinical history. Recovery among Cohort 3 donors was established by two negative PCRs, clearance, or symptom resolution. As processed by the authors: Estimation of nucleated cell counts was performed using reference gene primer amplification. Here immunoSEQ multiplex PCR was the method, and the copy in TCRdb shows in-frame clones only, minus some. V and J calls and clone size are given by that table; D and trimming were obtained from the DNA. Of about 320,000 clones listed, under 90% were seen once; the top ten hold 4% to 6%.

This TCR was recovered from a man between 60 and 75 years old who had recovered from COVID-19. Sequenced input: PBMCs or T cells enriched from blood (not recorded which). This rearrangement joins TRBV28 to TRBJ2-7; 10 nucleotides agree with TRBD1. The CDR3 nucleotides are TGTGCCAGCAGTTCTCCGGGGACAGGGGACTACGAGCAGTACTTC. Encoded protein: CASSSPGTGDYEQYF.